These 26 T cell receptor beta chains were sequenced from one sample in a study of T cell changes during pregnancy in multiple sclerosis. Libraries were prepared by immunoSEQ multiplex PCR; TCRdb keeps only in-frame clonotypes and omits some of them. Among about 66,000 clones listed, around nine tenths were seen once. The sample here was CD8+ T cells from peripheral blood mononuclear cells, taken before pregnancy. The source is a female donor with multiple sclerosis, enrolled in a pregnancy study.

V gene TRBV18 combines with J gene TRBJ1-1; D is unresolved. There are 17 residues in the CDR3. V lost 2 bases to trimming and J lost 0 bases, with 16 bases between them. Germline lookup yields CDR1 KGHSH and CDR2 LQKENI. The CDR3 sequence is CASSPSVSSIMNTEAFF. CDR3 DNA sequence: TGTGCCAGCTCACCATCCGTTAGCTCCATAATGAACACTGAAGCTTTCTTT.

The chain uses TRBV9 and TRBJ1-1; 7 positions agree with TRBD1. The V gene's germline CDR1 is SGDLS and CDR2 YYNGEE. V lost 0 bases, J lost 1 base, and 3 bases stayed unmatched. This CDR3 spans 15 amino acids. The CDR3 nucleotides read TGTGCCAGCAGCGTAGGCTGGACAGGGAACACTGAAGCTTTCTTT. Amino acids: CASSVGWTGNTEAFF. Full variable domain (remainder filled in from reference TRBV9 and TRBJ1-1): DSGVTQTPKHLITATGQRVTLRCSPRSGDLSVYWYQQSLDQGLQFLIQYYNGEERAKGNILERFSAQQFPDLHSELNLSSLELGDSALYFCASSVGWTGNTEAFFGQGTRLTVV.

This clone was counted a few times. The J gene is TRBJ1-1, the V gene TRBV13; unclear D gene. V was clipped by 5 bases and J by 7 bases, with 14 bases between them. CDR3 length: 13 amino acids. Germline V gene lookup returns CDR1 PRHDT and CDR2 FYEKMQ (reference sequence). The CDR3 nucleotides read TGTGCCAGCAGCCCGGGGAGATCGGGTGAAGCTTTCTTT. Translated: CASSPGRSGEAFF. The full variable domain, in which reference TRBV13 and TRBJ1-1 provide the parts outside the CDR3, is AAGVIQSPRHLIKEKRETATLKCYPIPRHDTVYWYQQGPGQDPQFLISFYEKMQSDKGSIPDRFSAQQFSDYHSELNMSSLELGDSALYFCASSPGRSGEAFFGQGTRLTVV.

This clone has only one observation. The chain joins TRBV4-1 to TRBJ2-1; 7 bases fit TRBD2. CDR1 and CDR2 from the germline V gene are MGHRA and YSYEKL. Trimming at V came to 3 bases and at J to 6 bases, leaving 2 bases not matched to a gene. The CDR3 has 13 amino acids. The CDR3 loop reads CASSQGLPNEQFF. The DNA for the CDR3 is TGCGCCAGCAGCCAGGGACTACCCAATGAGCAGTTCTTC.

V is TRBV4-1 and J is TRBJ1-3; D remains ambiguous. The V gene lost 1 base and the J gene lost 0 bases, with 4 bases spanning the gap. The CDR3 totals 14 residues. Germline V gene lookup returns CDR1 MGHRA and CDR2 YSYEKL. CDR3 coding DNA: TGCGCCAGCAGCCAAGGTCTCTCTGGAAACACCATATATTTT. Its translation is CASSQGLSGNTIYF.

This clone was seen more than once but under ten times. The CDR3 reads CASSEWAGANYGYTF. The CDR3 region has the DNA TGTGCCAGCAGTGAATGGGCAGGGGCGAACTATGGCTACACCTTC. V and J are TRBV2 and TRBJ1-2; a weak D match, TRBD1 (6 bases). V gave up 2 bases and J gave up 2 bases, with 12 bases separating them. The length of the CDR3 is 15 residues. From germline, CDR1 is SNHLY and CDR2 FYNNEI.

The chain couples TRBV6-5 to TRBJ2-5, with 8 positions matching TRBD2. There are 15 residues in the CDR3. The junction had 7 bases not matched to a gene; V was cut back by 5 bases and J by 2 bases. Per germline, CDR1 MNHEY and CDR2 SVGAGI. The CDR3 region is CASSIDTSGQETQYF. CDR3 sequence (DNA): TGTGCCAGCAGTATCGATACTAGCGGACAAGAGACCCAGTACTTC.

The chain combines TRBV18 with TRBJ2-7, with D possibly being TRBD1 (5 bases). Germline CDR1 reads KGHSH; CDR2 reads LQKENI. The V gene lost 3 bases and the J gene lost 4 bases, with 22 bases spanning the gap. The CDR3 length is 17 residues. The chain's CDR3 is CASSPRKGNVGMYEQYF. The CDR3 coding sequence is TGTGCCAGCTCACCTAGGAAGGGGAATGTGGGAATGTACGAGCAGTACTTC. The full variable domain, completed using reference TRBV18 and TRBJ2-7, is NAGVMQNPRHLVRRRGQEARLRCSPMKGHSHVYWYRQLPEEGLKFMVYLQKENIIDESGMPKERFSAEFPKEGPSILRIQQVVRGDSAAYFCASSPRKGNVGMYEQYFGPGTRLTVT.

This clone was recorded only once. This rearrangement joins TRBV29-1 to TRBJ2-1; tentatively, D is TRBD2 (6 bases). Trimming stripped 6 bases from V and 8 bases from J, with 17 bases between. This CDR3 comprises 13 residues. Germline-derived CDR1 and CDR2 are SQVTM and ANQGSEA. DNA of the CDR3: TGCAGCGTCACTCGGGGAGGCGCGGATGAGCAGTTCTTC. It yields the protein CSVTRGGADEQFF.

V usage is TRBV29-1 and J usage is TRBJ1-2, with D unclear. Trimming removed 5 bases at V and 5 bases at J, with 12 bases between. The CDR3 length is 12 residues. CDR1 is SQVTM, CDR2 ANQGSEA, per germline. This CDR3 reads CSVLDSRYGYTF. The CDR3 DNA follows: TGCAGCGTTCTAGACTCTAGGTATGGCTACACCTTC.

V is TRBV27 and J is TRBJ1-4; 7 nucleotides match TRBD1. V was clipped by 4 bases and J by 3 bases; unmatched bases: 5. This CDR3 region has 15 residues. Per the germline V gene, CDR1 is MNHEY and CDR2 is SMNVEV (reference sequence). This CDR3 is CASSSQGKPNEKLFF. In DNA form, the CDR3 reads TGTGCCAGCAGTTCACAGGGGAAACCTAATGAAAAACTGTTTTTT. The full variable domain, its missing parts supplied by reference TRBV27 and TRBJ1-4, is EAQVTQNPRYLITVTGKKLTVTCSQNMNHEYMSWYRQDPGLGLRQIYYSMNVEVTDKGDVPEGYKVSRKEKRNFPLILESPSPNQTSLYFCASSSQGKPNEKLFFGSGTQLSVL.

The chain combines TRBV7-2 with TRBJ2-3; perhaps TRBD2 as D (5 bases). The CDR3 runs to 12 residues. The V gene lost 5 bases and the J gene lost 11 bases, with 14 bases spanning the gap. CDR1 and CDR2 from the germline V gene are SGHTA and FQGNSA. In DNA, the CDR3 is TGTGCCAGCAGCAAAGCGGCTCTTGAGCAGTATTTT. It specifies CASSKAALEQYF.

The V call is TRBV5-1, the J call TRBJ1-2; TRBD1 is a possible D gene (5 bases). Germline CDR1 reads SGHRS; CDR2 reads YFSETQ. V was shortened by 2 bases and J by 4 bases, with 18 bases between the two germline ends. The CDR3 loop spans 16 amino acids. CDR3: CASSLEGGSGPYGYTF. The DNA for the CDR3 is TGCGCCAGCAGCTTAGAGGGAGGCTCGGGGCCCTATGGCTACACCTTC.

The table lists this clone with a count of one. The J gene is TRBJ1-3, the V gene TRBV4-1, with D perhaps TRBD1 (5 bases). V lost 5 bases and J 4 bases, leaving 12 bases between the germline ends. In germline, CDR1 is MGHRA, CDR2 YSYEKL. The CDR3 extends over 14 amino acids. The CDR3 spells CASSYRSGGNTIYF. The CDR3 DNA reads as TGCGCCAGCAGCTACAGGTCGGGCGGAAACACCATATATTTT.

The chain couples TRBV21-1 to TRBJ2-3; whether TRBD1, the table's D call, matches the DNA was not checked. TRBV21-1 is a recognized pseudogene. CDR3 size: 17 residues. The CDR3 DNA reads TGTGCCAGCAGCCCCCTACGGAAAAGGGGCCCCACAGATACGCAGTATTTT. Translated: CASSPLRKRGPTDTQYF.

The chain combines TRBV10-1 with TRBJ2-1; no definite D call. The length of the CDR3 is 11 residues. Germline loops: CDR1 WNHNN, CDR2 SYGVQD (reference sequence). Trimming stripped 4 bases from V and 12 bases from J, with 10 bases between. The CDR3, as DNA: TGCGCCAGCAGTGCCCGACTGTTGCAGTTCTTC. Amino acid sequence: CASSARLLQFF.

This rearrangement joins TRBV4-1 to TRBJ1-4, with D possibly matching TRBD1 (5 bases). CDR1 and CDR2 from the germline V gene are MGHRA and YSYEKL. Trimming removed 4 bases from V and 4 bases from J, with 13 bases in between. This CDR3 spans 15 amino acids. As DNA, the CDR3 is TGCGCCAGCAGCCCCTCCTCCGGGGGTAATGAAAAACTGTTTTTT. Its protein is CASSPSSGGNEKLFF.

This clone appeared a single time. The V call is TRBV7-9, the J call TRBJ2-3; the match to TRBD2 covers 7 bases. Trimming cost V 1 base and J 5 bases; bases outside gene matches: 15. CDR1 and CDR2 (germline): SEHNR, FQNEAQ (reference sequence). The CDR3 has 18 residues. The CDR3 reads CASSLDHFPGGGEDTQYF. CDR3 bases: TGTGCCAGCAGCTTAGATCATTTCCCTGGGGGGGGAGAAGATACGCAGTATTTT.

The chain has TRBV19 and TRBJ1-4; a possible D gene is TRBD1 (6 bases). Germline-derived CDR1 and CDR2 are LNHDA and SQIVND (reference sequence). The V end lost 5 bases, the J end lost 7 bases, and 17 bases lay between the germline ends. The CDR3 loop spans 15 amino acids. CDR3 nucleotides: TGTGCCAGTAGTGCGACAGGCTGGGGTGGTGAAAAACTGTTTTTT. It specifies CASSATGWGGEKLFF. The variable domain in full, with the rest retrieved from reference TRBV19 and TRBJ1-4, is DGGITQSPKYLFRKEGQNVTLSCEQNLNHDAMYWYRQDPGQGLRLIYYSQIVNDFQKGDIAEGYSVSREKKESFPLTVTSAQKNPTAFYLCASSATGWGGEKLFFGSGTQLSVL.

The chain employs TRBV5-5 and TRBJ2-3; 10 positions agree with TRBD2. From germline, CDR1 is SGHKS and CDR2 YYEKEE (reference sequence). This CDR3 is 17 amino acids long. With 0 bases clipped from V and 2 bases from J, the junction kept 6 bases outside the gene matches. The CDR3 protein is CASSLGLAGLITDTQYF. CDR3 bases: TGTGCCAGCAGCTTGGGACTAGCGGGTCTAATCACAGATACGCAGTATTTT.

The chain uses TRBV9 and TRBJ2-3, with 9 nucleotides matching TRBD2. Germline CDR1 reads SGDLS; CDR2 reads YYNGEE. The CDR3 is made up of 16 amino acids. V trimming: 0 bases; J trimming: 1 base; junction bases outside the gene matches: 3. CDR3 nucleotide sequence: TGTGCCAGCAGCGTAGGGGGCGGGGGGGGCACAGATACGCAGTATTTT. This gives the protein CASSVGGGGGTDTQYF.

Only one count was recorded for this clone. V usage is TRBV10-2 and J usage is TRBJ2-3; 8 bases agree with TRBD1. J lost 4 bases, V lost 3 bases, and 3 bases had no gene match. The CDR3 has 14 amino acids. Per the germline V gene, CDR1 is WSHSY and CDR2 is SAAADI. DNA for the CDR3: TGCGCCAGCAGTGAACGACAGGGGTCAGATACGCAGTATTTT. This codes for CASSERQGSDTQYF.

V usage is TRBV19 and J usage is TRBJ2-3; the match to TRBD2 covers 9 bases. This CDR3 has 17 amino acids. CDR1 LNHDA and CDR2 SQIVND come from the germline V gene (reference sequence). The V and J ends lost 0 bases and 4 bases, in that order; junction bases with no gene match: 8. CDR3 residues: CASSIEASGVLPDTQYF. Here the CDR3 DNA reads TGTGCCAGTAGTATAGAGGCTAGCGGGGTGCTTCCAGATACGCAGTATTTT.

This chain uses TRBV11-2 with TRBJ1-2; tentative D call: TRBD1 (5 bases). CDR1 SGHAT and CDR2 FQNNGV come from the germline V gene. The CDR3 contains 14 residues. The V end lost 2 bases, the J end lost 1 base, and 8 bases lay between the germline ends. CDR3 sequence: CASSLPRDNYGYTF. Written as DNA, the CDR3 is TGTGCCAGCAGCTTACCCAGGGATAACTATGGCTACACCTTC.

This chain links TRBV6-1 with TRBJ1-2, with D possibly matching TRBD1 (5 bases). CDR3 length equals 14 residues. Germline V gives CDR1 MNHNS, CDR2 SASEGT. V was clipped by 2 bases and J by 6 bases, with 13 bases between them. The chain's CDR3 is CASSELGTSHGYTF. The CDR3 DNA reads as TGTGCCAGCAGTGAACTGGGGACTTCGCATGGCTACACCTTC.

The chain combines TRBV10-2 with TRBJ2-3, with TRBD2 matching 8 bases. Trimming removed 0 bases from V and 5 bases from J; junction bases left unmatched: 13. This CDR3 is built from 18 residues. CDR1 and CDR2 (germline): WSHSY, SAAADI. DNA of the CDR3: TGCGCCAGCAGTGAGTCCCTGAGCGGGGGTACTAAACGAGATACGCAGTATTTT. Its protein is CASSESLSGGTKRDTQYF.